This T cell receptor (beta chain) was found in a study of lung T cells in sarcoidosis with Löfgren's syndrome. TCRdb called the reads again in MiXCR, with one record for every CDR3 protein. The repertoire holds fewer than 80,000 distinct CDR3 sequences, with approximately 21% as singletons. V was clipped by 1 base and J by 2 bases, with 11 bases between them. There are 15 residues in the CDR3. CDR1 and CDR2 from the germline V gene are MNHEY and SMNVEV (reference sequence). This clonotype was counted at least ten times. The receptor was derived from a human donor with sarcoidosis (Löfgren's syndrome or another form), or a control subject (not recorded which). V gene TRBV27 combines with J gene TRBJ1-2; D may be TRBD1 (5 bases). The sample taken for sequencing was CD4+ T cells from PBMCs. CDR3 bases: TGTGCCAGCAGTTTATATGGGCGGGACAACTATGGCTACACCTTC. Its translation: CASSLYGRDNYGYTF.